Sequencing of this T cell receptor beta chain was carried out in a study of blood T cells in healthy people across ages. Isolation of PBMCs gave at least 7 million cells per sample. Primers used in a second PCR of roughly 6 to 12 cycles were a sample-barcoded 5' primer and a J-beta primer mix. TCRdb re-derived calls from the 5' RACE reads in MiXCR, one entry per CDR3 protein. The sample carries 550,000 to 750,000 distinct CDR3 sequences, approximately 21% recorded once. Germline assignment: CDR1 MGHRA and CDR2 YSYEKL. The CDR3 has 14 residues. As regards this clonotype: Mismatch with germline at one junction end may stem from a read error.

This receptor was identified in a man in his 70s in good health. The chain couples TRBV4-1 to TRBJ2-5; no reliable D call. The sample taken for sequencing was blood. Here the CDR3 DNA reads TGCGCCAGCAGCCGAACAGAGTACCAGGAGACCCAGTACTTC. Translating it yields CASSRTEYQETQYF.